Included here is one TCR beta chain sequence, with context. TCRdb keeps only in-frame clones here, not all; method: immunoSEQ multiplex PCR. The profile covers roughly 160,000 clones, with just over 95% appearing a single time and approximately 1% taken by the ten largest. Germline trimming cut 4 bases from V and 9 bases from J; bases unmatched to any gene: 6. Germline V CDR1 and CDR2: SGDLS, YYNGEE. The CDR3 covers 15 residues. The entry originates in a study of control samples from healthy donors and cancer patients. The sequenced sample consisted of blood. The sequence derives from a woman in her twenties or thirties in good health. This chain joins TRBV9 and TRBJ1-6; 11 nucleotides match TRBD1. In DNA form, the CDR3 reads TGTGCCAGCAGCTCGGGGACAGGGGGTACTTCACCCCTCCACTTT. This gives the protein CASSSGTGGTSPLHF.